The rows below give T cell receptor beta chains drawn from one sample of a study. In TCRdb, the RT-PCR reads were re-called with MiXCR into one record per CDR3 protein. The sample includes about 700,000 distinct CDR3 sequences, about 14% of them seen just once. The sequenced material came from memory CD4+ T cells from blood. These receptors all come from a female donor in good health, serving as a healthy control. Each CDR3 is given with its conserved first and last residue. The D gene is left open where the match is weak. Clone size is not always given. Where it is, it says once, few, many or a class for expanded clones.

V: TRBV7-2; D: NA; size: NA; J: TRBJ1-5; CDR3: CASSPMDMTGNQPQHF; DNA: TGTGCCAGCAGCCCCATGGACATGACTGGCAATCAGCCCCAGCATTTT
V: TRBV7-2; D: TRBD1; size: few; J: TRBJ1-2; CDR3: CASSRDRGGGGYTF; DNA: TGTGCCAGCAGCCGAGACAGGGGCGGTGGCGGCTACACCTTC
V: TRBV28; D: NA; size: NA; J: TRBJ2-7; CDR3: CASCAGNSYEQYF; DNA: TGTGCCAGCTGCGCCGGGAACTCCTACGAGCAGTACTTC
V: TRBV11-1; D: NA; size: NA; J: TRBJ1-2; CDR3: CASSIAGDHGYTF; DNA: TGTGCCAGCAGTATCGCCGGGGATCATGGCTACACCTTC
V: TRBV4-3; D: TRBD2; size: many; J: TRBJ2-1; CDR3: CASSLTSGSIYNEQFF; DNA: TGCGCCAGCAGCCTAACTAGCGGGAGTATCTACAATGAGCAGTTCTTC
V: TRBV10-3; D: NA; size: few; J: TRBJ2-2; CDR3: CAISQGRTGELFF; DNA: TGTGCCATCAGTCAGGGCAGAACCGGGGAGCTGTTTTTT
V: TRBV7-2; D: TRBD1; size: few; J: TRBJ2-3; CDR3: CASSLAAGQGQDTQYF; DNA: TGTGCCAGCAGCTTAGCGGCGGGACAGGGCCAAGATACGCAGTATTTT
V: TRBV12-5; D: NA; size: NA; J: TRBJ1-2; CDR3: CASGFSGLRGYTF; DNA: TGTGCTAGTGGCTTCTCAGGGTTGCGTGGCTACACCTTC
V: TRBV7-3; D: NA; size: NA; J: TRBJ1-5; CDR3: CASSLTPGDQPQHF; DNA: TGTGCCAGCAGCTTAACGCCAGGGGATCAGCCCCAGCATTTT
V: TRBV20-1; D: NA; size: NA; J: TRBJ2-7; CDR3: CSARDQRGGNEQYF; DNA: TGCAGTGCTAGAGACCAAAGGGGGGGGAACGAGCAGTACTTC
V: TRBV11-2; D: NA; size: few; J: TRBJ2-5; CDR3: CASSSTSPETQYF; DNA: TGTGCCAGCAGCTCGACCTCCCCGGAGACCCAGTACTTC
V: TRBV27; D: NA; size: NA; J: TRBJ2-7; CDR3: CASSPLWRGSYEQYF; DNA: TGTGCCAGCAGTCCCCTTTGGCGCGGGTCCTACGAGCAGTACTTC
V: TRBV4-1; D: TRBD1; size: few; J: TRBJ1-2; CDR3: CASSQAGQGGGNYGYTF; DNA: TGCGCCAGCAGCCAAGCGGGACAGGGTGGGGGTAACTATGGCTACACCTTC
V: TRBV24-1; D: TRBD1; size: few; J: TRBJ1-2; CDR3: CATSDATGDRDFSYTF; DNA: TGTGCCACCAGTGACGCAACCGGAGACAGGGACTTCTCCTACACCTTC
V: TRBV20-1; D: TRBD2; size: few; J: TRBJ2-1; CDR3: CSALLAADNEQFF; DNA: TGCAGTGCCCTACTAGCGGCGGACAATGAGCAGTTCTTC
V: TRBV5-1; D: NA; size: NA; J: TRBJ2-5; CDR3: CASSLDPEETQYF; DNA: TGTGCCAGTAGTCTTGACCCGGAAGAGACCCAGTACTTC
V: TRBV29-1; D: NA; size: many; J: TRBJ2-1; CDR3: CSVGGTAVDNEQFF; DNA: TGCAGCGTTGGAGGGACGGCCGTCGACAATGAGCAGTTCTTC
V: TRBV27; D: NA; size: NA; J: TRBJ2-1; CDR3: CASSSRGDNEQFF; DNA: TGTGCCAGCAGTTCCAGGGGAGACAATGAGCAGTTCTTC
V: TRBV30; D: TRBD2; size: many; J: TRBJ2-1; CDR3: CAWRVLAKAGNEQFF; DNA: TGTGCCTGGAGAGTACTAGCGAAGGCCGGCAATGAGCAGTTCTTC
V: TRBV5-1; D: NA; size: many; J: TRBJ1-1; CDR3: CASSVYAGLHTEAFF; DNA: TGCGCCAGCAGCGTATACGCGGGGTTGCACACTGAAGCTTTCTTT
V: TRBV6-7; D: TRBD2; size: NA; J: TRBJ2-7; CDR3: CASSGRSYEQYF; DNA: TGTGCCAGTAGCGGGAGGTCCTACGAGCAGTACTTC
V: TRBV15; D: TRBD2; size: many; J: TRBJ2-3; CDR3: CATSRDRGGADTQYF; DNA: TGTGCCACCAGCAGAGATAGGGGAGGGGCAGATACGCAGTATTTT
V: TRBV5-1; D: NA; size: few; J: TRBJ2-1; CDR3: CASSLAGYRIDEQFF; DNA: TGCGCCAGCAGCTTGGCCGGGTACCGGATCGATGAGCAGTTCTTC
V: TRBV28; D: TRBD1; size: many; J: TRBJ1-2; CDR3: CASSSGTGIYGYTF; DNA: TGTGCCAGCAGTTCCGGGACAGGCATATATGGCTACACCTTC
V: TRBV5-1; D: NA; size: NA; J: TRBJ1-1; CDR3: CASSWNGGSTEAFF; DNA: TGCGCCAGCAGCTGGAATGGGGGGAGCACTGAAGCTTTCTTT
V: TRBV7-9; D: NA; size: many; J: TRBJ2-2; CDR3: CASSLGSWSGELFF; DNA: TGTGCCAGCAGCTTAGGCAGTTGGTCCGGGGAGCTGTTTTTT
V: TRBV6-5; D: TRBD1; size: many; J: TRBJ2-3; CDR3: CASRRQGLETDTQYF; DNA: TGTGCCAGCAGGCGACAGGGGTTAGAGACAGATACGCAGTATTTT
V: TRBV7-9; D: NA; size: few; J: TRBJ1-4; CDR3: CASSLALGTQVESEKLFF; DNA: TGTGCCAGCAGCTTAGCGCTCGGGACCCAAGTTGAGAGTGAAAAACTGTTTTTT
V: TRBV7-2; D: NA; size: few; J: TRBJ2-4; CDR3: CASSALWTQNIQYF; DNA: TGTGCCAGCAGCGCTCTCTGGACCCAAAACATTCAGTACTTC
V: TRBV7-2; D: NA; size: many; J: TRBJ2-7; CDR3: CASSLQYEQYF; DNA: TGTGCCAGCAGTCTCCAATACGAGCAGTACTTC
V: TRBV15; D: TRBD2; size: many; J: TRBJ2-1; CDR3: CATSRVVTSGNNEQFF; DNA: TGTGCCACCAGCAGAGTCGTGACTAGCGGGAACAATGAGCAGTTCTTC
V: TRBV12-3/TRBV12-4; D: TRBD1; size: NA; J: TRBJ1-2; CDR3: CASSGTAPLRGGYTF; DNA: TGTGCCAGCAGTGGGACAGCTCCTCTTCGCGGTGGCTACACCTTC
V: TRBV7-9; D: NA; size: NA; J: TRBJ1-2; CDR3: CASSPDLGYTF; DNA: TGTGCCAGCAGCCCGGACCTAGGCTACACCTTC
V: TRBV20-1; D: NA; size: many; J: TRBJ1-4; CDR3: CSASGHTTNEKLFF; DNA: TGCAGTGCTAGCGGCCACACAACTAATGAAAAACTGTTTTTT
V: TRBV2; D: NA; size: NA; J: TRBJ1-1; CDR3: CASSVTDNTEAFF; DNA: TGTGCCAGCAGTGTGACGGATAACACTGAAGCTTTCTTT
V: TRBV5-1; D: NA; size: many; J: TRBJ2-5; CDR3: CASSLQGGYEETQYF; DNA: TGCGCCAGCAGCCTTCAGGGGGGCTATGAGGAGACCCAGTACTTC
V: TRBV7-2; D: NA; size: NA; J: TRBJ1-2; CDR3: CASSLTGAGRGYTF; DNA: TGTGCCAGCAGCCTGACAGGTGCTGGGAGAGGCTACACCTTC
V: TRBV7-2; D: TRBD2; size: NA; J: TRBJ2-3; CDR3: CASSFGASGTSTDTQYF; DNA: TGTGCCAGCAGCTTCGGGGCTAGCGGAACTAGCACAGATACGCAGTATTTT
V: TRBV6-5; D: TRBD1; size: few; J: TRBJ2-2; CDR3: CASSRPLDRGGTGELFF; DNA: TGTGCCAGCAGTCGACCCCTAGACAGGGGTGGCACCGGGGAGCTGTTTTTT
V: TRBV24-1; D: NA; size: NA; J: TRBJ2-5; CDR3: CATSDATRQVETQYF; DNA: TGTGCCACCAGTGACGCAACCCGACAGGTAGAGACCCAGTACTTC
V: TRBV29-1; D: TRBD1; size: many; J: TRBJ2-1; CDR3: CSVDKDRGNEQFF; DNA: TGCAGCGTTGACAAGGACAGGGGTAATGAGCAGTTCTTC
V: TRBV20-1; D: TRBD1; size: many; J: TRBJ2-1; CDR3: CSAIDRGRAYNEQFF; DNA: TGCAGTGCTATTGACAGGGGAAGGGCCTACAATGAGCAGTTCTTC
V: TRBV3-1; D: NA; size: NA; J: TRBJ2-5; CDR3: CASSQGLKETQYF; DNA: TGTGCCAGCAGCCAAGGCCTAAAAGAGACCCAGTACTTC
V: TRBV7-2; D: NA; size: NA; J: TRBJ1-5; CDR3: CASSLAVEIQPQHF; DNA: TGTGCCAGCAGCTTAGCGGTGGAAATCCAGCCCCAGCATTTT
V: TRBV12-3/TRBV12-4; D: NA; size: NA; J: TRBJ1-3; CDR3: CASTPRRISGNTIYF; DNA: TGTGCCAGCACTCCAAGACGGATCTCTGGAAACACCATATATTTT
V: TRBV7-2; D: TRBD1; size: NA; J: TRBJ1-1; CDR3: CASSLRTGRVDTEAFF; DNA: TGTGCCAGCAGCTTACGGACAGGGAGGGTCGACACTGAAGCTTTCTTT
V: TRBV7-2; D: TRBD1; size: few; J: TRBJ2-2; CDR3: CASSLAGTVNTGELFF; DNA: TGTGCCAGCAGCTTAGCCGGGACAGTGAACACCGGGGAGCTGTTTTTT
V: TRBV20-1; D: NA; size: NA; J: TRBJ1-6; CDR3: CSVSRNSPLHF; DNA: TGCAGTGTTTCGAGGAATTCACCCCTCCACTTT
V: TRBV20-1; D: TRBD1; size: once; J: TRBJ2-7; CDR3: CSAVTGGLSYEQYF; DNA: TGCAGTGCCGTCACAGGGGGGCTGTCCTATGAGCAGTACTTC
V: TRBV20-1; D: TRBD1; size: many; J: TRBJ2-7; CDR3: CSARSRTGVDEQYF; DNA: TGCAGTGCTAGATCTCGGACAGGGGTGGACGAGCAGTACTTC
V: TRBV6-2/TRBV6-3; D: NA; size: few; J: TRBJ2-7; CDR3: CASSYGESSSHEQYF; DNA: TGTGCCAGCAGTTACGGAGAGAGTAGCTCGCACGAGCAGTACTTC
V: TRBV20-1; D: TRBD1; size: NA; J: TRBJ1-1; CDR3: CSASSGFWGQGVSGEAFF; DNA: TGCAGTGCTTCGAGTGGGTTTTGGGGACAGGGGGTTTCGGGTGAAGCTTTCTTT
V: TRBV20-1; D: TRBD1; size: many; J: TRBJ2-1; CDR3: CSARDGTGPYNEQFF; DNA: TGCAGTGCTAGAGACGGGACAGGGCCATACAATGAGCAGTTCTTC
V: TRBV24-1; D: NA; size: many; J: TRBJ2-5; CDR3: CATSDPSRGREETQYF; DNA: TGTGCCACCAGTGATCCCTCCCGGGGGCGAGAAGAGACCCAGTACTTC
V: TRBV7-8; D: NA; size: NA; J: TRBJ2-3; CDR3: CASSLRPADYAIKDTQYF; DNA: TGTGCCAGCAGCTTACGGCCAGCGGACTATGCGATAAAGGATACGCAGTATTTT
V: TRBV12-3/TRBV12-4; D: NA; size: few; J: TRBJ2-5; CDR3: CASSPLTAEETQYF; DNA: TGTGCCAGCAGCCCCTTGACAGCCGAAGAGACCCAGTACTTC
V: TRBV5-6; D: NA; size: many; J: TRBJ2-1; CDR3: CASSGAESSYNEQFF; DNA: TGTGCCAGCAGTGGGGCCGAGAGCTCCTACAATGAGCAGTTCTTC